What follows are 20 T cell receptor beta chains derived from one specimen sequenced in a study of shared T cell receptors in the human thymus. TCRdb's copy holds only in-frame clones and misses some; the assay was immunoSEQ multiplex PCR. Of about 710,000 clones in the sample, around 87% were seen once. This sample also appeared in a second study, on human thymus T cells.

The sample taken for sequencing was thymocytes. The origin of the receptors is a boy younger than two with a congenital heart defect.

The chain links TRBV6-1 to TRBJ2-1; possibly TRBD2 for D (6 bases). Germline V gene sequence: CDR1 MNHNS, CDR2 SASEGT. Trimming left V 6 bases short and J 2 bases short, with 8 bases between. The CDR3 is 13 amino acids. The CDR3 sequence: CASRRLAYNEQFF. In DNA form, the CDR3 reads TGTGCCAGCAGGAGACTAGCCTACAATGAGCAGTTCTTC.

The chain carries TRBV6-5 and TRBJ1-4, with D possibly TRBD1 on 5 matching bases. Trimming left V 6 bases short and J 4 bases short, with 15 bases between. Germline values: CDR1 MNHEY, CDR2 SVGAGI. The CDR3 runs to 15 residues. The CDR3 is CASSPGDSRNEKLFF. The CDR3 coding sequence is TGTGCCAGCAGCCCTGGTGACAGCCGTAATGAAAAACTGTTTTTT.

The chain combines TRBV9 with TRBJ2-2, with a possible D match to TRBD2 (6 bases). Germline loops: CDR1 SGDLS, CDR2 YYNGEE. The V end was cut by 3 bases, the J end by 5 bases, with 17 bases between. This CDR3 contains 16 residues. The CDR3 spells CASSAAGRATTGELFF. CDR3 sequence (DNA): TGTGCCAGCAGCGCCGCGGGGCGGGCAACGACCGGGGAGCTGTTTTTT. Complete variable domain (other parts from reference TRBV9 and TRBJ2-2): DSGVTQTPKHLITATGQRVTLRCSPRSGDLSVYWYQQSLDQGLQFLIQYYNGEERAKGNILERFSAQQFPDLHSELNLSSLELGDSALYFCASSAAGRATTGELFFGEGSRLTVL.

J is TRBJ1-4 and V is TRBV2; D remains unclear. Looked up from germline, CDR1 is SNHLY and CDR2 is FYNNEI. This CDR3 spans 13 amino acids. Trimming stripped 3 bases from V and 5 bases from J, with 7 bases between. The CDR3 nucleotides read TGTGCCAGCAGTGATGGAGGGAATGAAAAACTGTTTTTT. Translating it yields CASSDGGNEKLFF.

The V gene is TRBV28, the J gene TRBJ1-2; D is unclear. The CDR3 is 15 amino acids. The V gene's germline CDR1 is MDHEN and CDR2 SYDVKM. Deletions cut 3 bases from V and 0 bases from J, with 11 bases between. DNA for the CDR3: TGTGCCAGCAGTTTGAGACACCCCACTAACTATGGCTACACCTTC. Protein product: CASSLRHPTNYGYTF.

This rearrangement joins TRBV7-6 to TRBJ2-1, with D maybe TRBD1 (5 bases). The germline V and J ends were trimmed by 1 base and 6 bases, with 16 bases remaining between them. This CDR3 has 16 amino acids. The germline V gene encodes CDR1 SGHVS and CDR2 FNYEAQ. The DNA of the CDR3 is TGTGCCAGCAGCTTAGGTGAGGTCTCAGGGCTCAATGAGCAGTTCTTC. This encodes CASSLGEVSGLNEQFF.

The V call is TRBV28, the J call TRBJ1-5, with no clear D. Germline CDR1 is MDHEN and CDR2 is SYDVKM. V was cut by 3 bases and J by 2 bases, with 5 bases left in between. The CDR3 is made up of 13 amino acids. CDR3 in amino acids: CASSFGGNQPQHF. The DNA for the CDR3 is TGTGCCAGCAGTTTCGGTGGCAATCAGCCCCAGCATTTT.

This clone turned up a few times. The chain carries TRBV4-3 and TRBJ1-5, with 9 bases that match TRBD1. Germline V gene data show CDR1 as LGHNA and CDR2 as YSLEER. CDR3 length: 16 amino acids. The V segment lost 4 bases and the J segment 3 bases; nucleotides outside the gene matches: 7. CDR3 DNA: TGCGCCAGCAGCCGGACCCGGGACAGGGTCAATCAGCCCCAGCATTTT. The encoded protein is CASSRTRDRVNQPQHF.

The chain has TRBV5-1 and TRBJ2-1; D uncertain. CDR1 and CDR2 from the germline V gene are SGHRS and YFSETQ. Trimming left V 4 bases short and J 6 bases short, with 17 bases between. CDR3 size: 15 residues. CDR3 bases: TGCGCCAGCAGCCCGACAAGGTTCACCCCCAATGAGCAGTTCTTC. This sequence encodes CASSPTRFTPNEQFF.

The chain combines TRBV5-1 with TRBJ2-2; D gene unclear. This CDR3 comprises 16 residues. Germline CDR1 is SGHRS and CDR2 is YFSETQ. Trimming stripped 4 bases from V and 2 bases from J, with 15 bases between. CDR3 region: CASSPFLAYNTGELFF. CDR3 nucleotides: TGCGCCAGCAGCCCGTTCTTAGCTTATAACACCGGGGAGCTGTTTTTT.

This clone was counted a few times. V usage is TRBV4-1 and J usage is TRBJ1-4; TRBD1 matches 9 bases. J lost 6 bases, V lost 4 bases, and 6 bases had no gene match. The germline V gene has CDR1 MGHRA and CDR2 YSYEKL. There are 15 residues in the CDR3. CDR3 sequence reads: CASSRKTGGDEKLFF. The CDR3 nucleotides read TGCGCCAGCAGCCGAAAGACAGGGGGAGATGAAAAACTGTTTTTT.

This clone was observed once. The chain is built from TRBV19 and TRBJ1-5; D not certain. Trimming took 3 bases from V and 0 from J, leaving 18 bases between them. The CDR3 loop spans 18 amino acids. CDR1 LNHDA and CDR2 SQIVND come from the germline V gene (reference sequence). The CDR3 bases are TGTGCCAGTAGTATCCGACTCCGCAAACATCATAGCAATCAGCCCCAGCATTTT. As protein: CASSIRLRKHHSNQPQHF.

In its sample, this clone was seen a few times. Written as DNA, the CDR3 is TGTGCCATCAGTGATCGTCTCGATTCACCCCTCCACTTT. Its protein product is CAISDRLDSPLHF. The gene calls are TRBV10-3 and TRBJ1-6; D is unclear. Germline CDR1 is ENHRY and CDR2 is SYGVKD. V lost 3 bases and J 8 bases, leaving 8 bases between the germline ends. The CDR3 consists of 13 residues.

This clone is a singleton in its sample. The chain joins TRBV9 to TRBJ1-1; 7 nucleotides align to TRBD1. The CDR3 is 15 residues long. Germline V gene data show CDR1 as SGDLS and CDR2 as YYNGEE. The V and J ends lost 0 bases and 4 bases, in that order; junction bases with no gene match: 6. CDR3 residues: CASSVGRTGVTEAFF. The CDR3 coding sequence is TGTGCCAGCAGCGTAGGCCGCACAGGGGTCACTGAAGCTTTCTTT.

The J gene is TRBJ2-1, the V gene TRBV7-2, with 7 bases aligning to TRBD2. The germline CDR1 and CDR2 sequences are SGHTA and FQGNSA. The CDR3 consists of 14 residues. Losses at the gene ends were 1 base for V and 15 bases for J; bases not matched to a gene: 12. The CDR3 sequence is CASSLGHRLAFRFF. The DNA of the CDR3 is TGTGCCAGCAGCTTAGGCCATCGACTAGCCTTTAGGTTCTTC.

The DNA of the CDR3 is TGTGCCAGCAGCACCCAGAAAGGCGGGCCCCAGCATTTT. It translates to CASSTQKGGPQHF. This chain connects TRBV7-3 to TRBJ1-5; D is undetermined. Germline assignment: CDR1 SGHTA and CDR2 FQGTGA. This CDR3 spans 13 amino acids. The V gene lost 5 bases and the J gene lost 9 bases, with 14 bases spanning the gap.

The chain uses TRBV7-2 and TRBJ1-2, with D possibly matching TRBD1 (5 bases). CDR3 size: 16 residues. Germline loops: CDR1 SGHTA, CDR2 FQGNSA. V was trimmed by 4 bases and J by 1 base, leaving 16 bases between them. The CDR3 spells CASSSKAGPLNYGYTF. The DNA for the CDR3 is TGTGCCAGCAGCTCGAAGGCAGGGCCACTTAACTATGGCTACACCTTC.

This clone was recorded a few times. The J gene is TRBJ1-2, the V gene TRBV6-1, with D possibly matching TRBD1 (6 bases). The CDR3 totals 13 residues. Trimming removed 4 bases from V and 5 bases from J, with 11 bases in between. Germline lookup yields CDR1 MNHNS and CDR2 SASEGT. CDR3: CASSVNREYGYTF. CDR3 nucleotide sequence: TGTGCCAGCAGTGTGAACAGGGAGTATGGCTACACCTTC.

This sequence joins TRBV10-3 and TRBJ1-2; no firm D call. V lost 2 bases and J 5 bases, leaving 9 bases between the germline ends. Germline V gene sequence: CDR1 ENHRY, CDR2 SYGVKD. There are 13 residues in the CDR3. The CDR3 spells CAISEQQSYGYTF. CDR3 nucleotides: TGTGCCATCAGTGAGCAACAGTCATATGGCTACACCTTC.

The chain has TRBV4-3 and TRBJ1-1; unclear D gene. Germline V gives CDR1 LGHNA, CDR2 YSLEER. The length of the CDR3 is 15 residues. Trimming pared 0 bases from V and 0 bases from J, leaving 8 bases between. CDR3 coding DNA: TGCGCCAGCAGCCAAGATAAAACAGTGAACACTGAAGCTTTCTTT. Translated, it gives CASSQDKTVNTEAFF.